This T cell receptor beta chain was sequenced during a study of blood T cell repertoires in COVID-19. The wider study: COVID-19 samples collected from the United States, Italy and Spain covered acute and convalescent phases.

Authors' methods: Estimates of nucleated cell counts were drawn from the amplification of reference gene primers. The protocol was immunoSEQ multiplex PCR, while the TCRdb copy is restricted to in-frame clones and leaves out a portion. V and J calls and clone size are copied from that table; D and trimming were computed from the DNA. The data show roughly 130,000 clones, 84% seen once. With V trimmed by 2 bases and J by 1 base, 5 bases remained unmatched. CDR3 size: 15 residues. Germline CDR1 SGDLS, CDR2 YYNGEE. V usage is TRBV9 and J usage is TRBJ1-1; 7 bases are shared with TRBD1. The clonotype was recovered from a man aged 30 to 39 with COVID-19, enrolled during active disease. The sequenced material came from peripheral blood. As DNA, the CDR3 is TGTGCCAGCAGCGTTACGGGACAGCCGAACACTGAAGCTTTCTTT. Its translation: CASSVTGQPNTEAFF.